One sample yielded the 4 T cell receptor beta chains listed below, sequenced in a study of cytotoxic CD8 clonotypes in ibrutinib-treated CLL. Some clones are missing from TCRdb's copy, which holds only in-frame ones; the method was immunoSEQ multiplex PCR. The table lists just over 65,000 clones, around 65% of them singletons. The input for sequencing was PBMCs, taken after 12 months of ibrutinib treatment. Receptors were obtained from a human donor with chronic lymphocytic leukemia.

The chain combines TRBV29-1 with TRBJ2-2; 8 bases map to TRBD1. CDR3 length: 15 amino acids. CDR1 is SQVTM and CDR2 is ANQGSEA in the germline V gene. With 6 bases clipped from V and 5 bases from J, the junction kept 11 bases outside the gene matches. CDR3 nucleotides: TGCAGCGTGAAGGCCCCGGGACAGGAGACCGGGGAGCTGTTTTTT. Protein product: CSVKAPGQETGELFF.

The chain uses TRBV27 and TRBJ1-3; TRBD1 aligns across 7 bases. In germline, CDR1 is MNHEY, CDR2 SMNVEV (reference sequence). The CDR3 has 18 residues. V shed 6 bases and J 0 bases; nucleotides not matched to a gene: 14. The chain's CDR3 is CASSLTGQPPSSGNTIYF. DNA for the CDR3: TGTGCCAGCAGCCTTACGGGACAGCCGCCGAGCTCTGGAAACACCATATATTTT.

The chain carries TRBV19 and TRBJ1-4, with TRBD1 matching over 8 bases. There are 16 residues in the CDR3. The germline gives CDR1 LNHDA, CDR2 SQIVND (reference sequence). Germline trimming cut 3 bases from V and 3 bases from J; bases unmatched to any gene: 6. DNA of the CDR3: TGTGCCAGTAGTATCGGGCAGGGGGCGGCTAATGAAAAACTGTTTTTT. Its protein is CASSIGQGAANEKLFF.

The CDR3 nucleotides read TGCGCCAGCAGCCCGATCGGGACTAGCGAAGGAAGCTCCTACGAGCAGTACTTC. Protein product: CASSPIGTSEGSSYEQYF. The rearrangement links TRBV5-1 to TRBJ2-7; TRBD2 matches 10 bases. Germline trimming cut 4 bases from V and 0 bases from J; bases unmatched to any gene: 13. Germline-derived CDR1 and CDR2 are SGHRS and YFSETQ. The CDR3 has 18 amino acids.